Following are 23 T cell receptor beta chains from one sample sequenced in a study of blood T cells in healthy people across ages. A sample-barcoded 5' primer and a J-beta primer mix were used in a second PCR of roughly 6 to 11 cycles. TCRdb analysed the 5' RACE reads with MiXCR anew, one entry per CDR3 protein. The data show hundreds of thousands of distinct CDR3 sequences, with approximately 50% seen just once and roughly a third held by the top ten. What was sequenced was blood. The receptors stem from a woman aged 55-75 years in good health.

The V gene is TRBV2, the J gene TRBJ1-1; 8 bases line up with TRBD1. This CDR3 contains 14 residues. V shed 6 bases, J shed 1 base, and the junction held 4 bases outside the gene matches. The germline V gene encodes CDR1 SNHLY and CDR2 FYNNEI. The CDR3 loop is CASRGQAENTEAFF. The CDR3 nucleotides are TGTGCCAGCAGGGGACAGGCCGAGAACACTGAAGCTTTCTTT.

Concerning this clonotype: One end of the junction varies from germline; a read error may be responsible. CDR3 bases: TGTACCAGCAGCGGCCAAGCGGGAGGGCCGGGCAAAAACATTCAGTACTTC. Its protein is CTSSGQAGGPGKNIQYF. The V call is TRBV9, the J call TRBJ2-5; 10 nucleotides agree with TRBD2. The end of the DNA fits TRBJ2-4 better, so the J call may be wrong. The CDR3 loop spans 17 amino acids. Germline V CDR1 and CDR2: SGDLS, YYNGEE.

The CDR3 nucleotides read TGTGCCAGCAGGGGAGGTAGCGGGACCTACGAGCAGTACTTC. Translating it yields CASRGGSGTYEQYF. The chain has TRBV25-1 and TRBJ2-7; 8 nucleotides line up with TRBD2. The CDR3 covers 14 residues. V was clipped by 6 bases and J by 2 bases; unmatched bases: 6. The germline gives CDR1 MGHDK, CDR2 SYGVNS.

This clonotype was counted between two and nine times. The CDR3 region has the DNA TGTGCCATCACTCATGAGAACTATGGCTACACCTTC. Protein: CAITHENYGYTF. V is TRBV10-3 and J is TRBJ1-2; D uncertain. Per germline, CDR1 ENHRY and CDR2 SYGVKD. This CDR3 has 12 residues. Trimming stripped 7 bases from V and 2 bases from J, with 8 bases between.

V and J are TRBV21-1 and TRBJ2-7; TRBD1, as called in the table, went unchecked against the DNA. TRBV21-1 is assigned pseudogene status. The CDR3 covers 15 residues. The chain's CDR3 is CASSGPGRILYEQYF. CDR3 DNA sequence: TGTGCCAGCAGCGGACCGGGGCGGATACTCTACGAGCAGTACTTC.

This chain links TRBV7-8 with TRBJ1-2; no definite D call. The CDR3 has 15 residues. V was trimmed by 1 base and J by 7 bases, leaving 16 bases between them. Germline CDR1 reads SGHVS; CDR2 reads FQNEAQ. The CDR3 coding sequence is TGTGCCAGCAGCTTAGGGGGTGCGGCCGCGGTTGGCTACACCTTC. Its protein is CASSLGGAAAVGYTF.

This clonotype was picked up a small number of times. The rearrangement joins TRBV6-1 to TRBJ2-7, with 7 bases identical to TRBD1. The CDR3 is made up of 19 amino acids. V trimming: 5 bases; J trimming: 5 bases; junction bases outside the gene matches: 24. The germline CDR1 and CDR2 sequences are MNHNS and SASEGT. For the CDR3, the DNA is TGTGCCAGCAGTCCTCTCCTTGACAGGGTACGGGCCTCGAGGAACGAGCAGTACTTC. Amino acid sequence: CASSPLLDRVRASRNEQYF.

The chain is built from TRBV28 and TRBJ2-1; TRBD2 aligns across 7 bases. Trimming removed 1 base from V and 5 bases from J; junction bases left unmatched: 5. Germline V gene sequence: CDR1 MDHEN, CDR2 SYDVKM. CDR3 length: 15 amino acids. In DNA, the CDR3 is TGTGCCAGCAGTTTATCAACTAGCGCGGACAATGAGCAGTTCTTC. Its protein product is CASSLSTSADNEQFF.

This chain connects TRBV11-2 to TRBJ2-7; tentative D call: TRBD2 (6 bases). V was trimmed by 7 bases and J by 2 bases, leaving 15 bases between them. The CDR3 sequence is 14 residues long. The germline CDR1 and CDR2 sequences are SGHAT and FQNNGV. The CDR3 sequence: CASNYGGLPYEQYF. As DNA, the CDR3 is TGTGCCAGCAACTACGGGGGACTCCCCTACGAGCAGTACTTC. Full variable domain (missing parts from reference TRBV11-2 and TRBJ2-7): EAGVAQSPRYKIIEKRQSVAFWCNPISGHATLYWYQQILGQGPKLLIQFQNNGVVDDSQLPKDRFSAERLKGVDSTLKIQPAKLEDSAVYLCASNYGGLPYEQYFGPGTRLTVT.

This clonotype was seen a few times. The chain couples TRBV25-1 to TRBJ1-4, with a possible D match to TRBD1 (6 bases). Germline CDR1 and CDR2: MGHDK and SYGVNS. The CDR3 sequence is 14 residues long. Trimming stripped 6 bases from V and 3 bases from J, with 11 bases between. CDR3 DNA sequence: TGTGCCAGCAGCAGACAGGCGTCTAATGAAAAACTGTTTTTT. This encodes CASSRQASNEKLFF.

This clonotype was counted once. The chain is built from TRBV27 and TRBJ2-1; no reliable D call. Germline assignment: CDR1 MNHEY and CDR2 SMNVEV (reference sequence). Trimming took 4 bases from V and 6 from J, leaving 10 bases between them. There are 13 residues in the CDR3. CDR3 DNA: TGTGCCAGCAGTTCGAGCGCGGTCAATGAGCAGTTCTTC. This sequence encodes CASSSSAVNEQFF.

The CDR3 coding sequence is TGTGCCAGCAGTTTAGTAGGGTGCTCGTTGGAGCAGTACTTC. Amino acid sequence: CASSLVGCSLEQYF. The gene calls are TRBV6-2 or TRBV6-3 and TRBJ2-4; D gene unclear. The CDR3 runs to 14 residues. Per the germline V gene, CDR1 is MNHEY and CDR2 is SVGEGT. The V end lost 4 bases, the J end lost 13 bases, and 20 bases lay between the germline ends.

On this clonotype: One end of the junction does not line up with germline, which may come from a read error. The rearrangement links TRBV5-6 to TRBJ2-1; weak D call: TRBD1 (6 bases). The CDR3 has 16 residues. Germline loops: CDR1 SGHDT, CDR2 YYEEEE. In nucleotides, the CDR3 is TGTGCCTGCAGCTTGGCAACAGGGTTTTCCCTAAATGAGCAGTTCTTC. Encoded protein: CACSLATGFSLNEQFF.

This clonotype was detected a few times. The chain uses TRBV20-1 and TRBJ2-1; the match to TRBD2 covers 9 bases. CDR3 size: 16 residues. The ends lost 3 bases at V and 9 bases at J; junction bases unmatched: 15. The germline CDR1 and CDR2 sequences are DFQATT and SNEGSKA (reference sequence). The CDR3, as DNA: TGCAGTGCTAGGAAGACCGGGACTAGCAGGAACCGTGAGCAGTTCTTC. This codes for CSARKTGTSRNREQFF.

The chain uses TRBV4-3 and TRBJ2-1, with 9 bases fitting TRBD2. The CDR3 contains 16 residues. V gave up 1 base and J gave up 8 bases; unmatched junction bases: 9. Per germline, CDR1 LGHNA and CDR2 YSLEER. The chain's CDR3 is CASSQGGAGGCDEQFF. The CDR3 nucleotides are TGCGCCAGCAGCCAAGGAGGAGCGGGAGGCTGCGATGAGCAGTTCTTC.

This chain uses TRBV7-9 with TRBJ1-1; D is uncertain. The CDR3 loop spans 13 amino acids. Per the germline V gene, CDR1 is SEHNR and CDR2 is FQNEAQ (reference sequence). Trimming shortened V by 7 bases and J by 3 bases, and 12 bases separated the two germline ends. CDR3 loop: CASIKLADTEAFF. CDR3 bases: TGTGCCAGCATCAAACTCGCGGACACTGAAGCTTTCTTT.

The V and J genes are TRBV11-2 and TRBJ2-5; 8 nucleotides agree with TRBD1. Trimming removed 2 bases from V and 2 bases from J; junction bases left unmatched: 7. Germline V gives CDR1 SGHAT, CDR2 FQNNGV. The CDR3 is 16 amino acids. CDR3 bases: TGTGCCAGCAGCTTACACGGACAGGGACCTCAAGAGACCCAGTACTTC. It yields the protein CASSLHGQGPQETQYF.

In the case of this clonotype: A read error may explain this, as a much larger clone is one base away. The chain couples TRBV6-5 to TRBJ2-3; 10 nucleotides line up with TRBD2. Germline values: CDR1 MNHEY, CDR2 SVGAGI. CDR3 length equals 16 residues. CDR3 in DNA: TGTGCCAGCAGTTACTCCAGGACTAGCGGCACAGATACGCGGTATTTT. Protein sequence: CASSYSRTSGTDTRYF.

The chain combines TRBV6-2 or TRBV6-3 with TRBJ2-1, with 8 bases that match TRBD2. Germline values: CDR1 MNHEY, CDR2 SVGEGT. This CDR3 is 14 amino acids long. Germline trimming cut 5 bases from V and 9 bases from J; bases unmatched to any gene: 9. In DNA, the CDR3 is TGTGCCAGCAGTCAGAGCGGGGGTAGACTTGAGCAGTTCTTC. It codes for CASSQSGGRLEQFF.

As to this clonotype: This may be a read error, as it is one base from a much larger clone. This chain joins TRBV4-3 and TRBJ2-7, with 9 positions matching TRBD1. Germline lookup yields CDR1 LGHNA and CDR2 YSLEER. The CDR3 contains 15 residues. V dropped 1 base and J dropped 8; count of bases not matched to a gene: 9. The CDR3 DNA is TGCGCCAGCAGCCAAGGGACAGGGGACGCGTACAAGCAGTACTTC. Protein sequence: CASSQGTGDAYKQYF.

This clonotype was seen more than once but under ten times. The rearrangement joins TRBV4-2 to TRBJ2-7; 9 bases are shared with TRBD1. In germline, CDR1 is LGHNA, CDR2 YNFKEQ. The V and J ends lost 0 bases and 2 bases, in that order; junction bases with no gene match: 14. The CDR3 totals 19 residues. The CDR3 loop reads CASSQDLSGQGTRAYEQYF. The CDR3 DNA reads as TGTGCCAGCAGCCAAGATTTATCCGGACAGGGGACCCGAGCCTACGAGCAGTACTTC.

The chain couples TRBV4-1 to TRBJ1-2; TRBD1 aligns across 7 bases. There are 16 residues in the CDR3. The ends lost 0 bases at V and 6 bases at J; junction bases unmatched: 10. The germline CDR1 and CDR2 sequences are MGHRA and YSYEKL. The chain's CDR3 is CASSQDPGQRNDGYTF. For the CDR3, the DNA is TGCGCCAGCAGCCAAGATCCGGGACAGCGAAACGATGGCTACACCTTC.

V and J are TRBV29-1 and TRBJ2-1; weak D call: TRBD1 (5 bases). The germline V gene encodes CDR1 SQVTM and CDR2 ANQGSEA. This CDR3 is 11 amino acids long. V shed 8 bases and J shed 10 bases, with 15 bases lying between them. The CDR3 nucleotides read TGCAGCTATCGTACCTCAGGGGAGCAGTTCTTC. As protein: CSYRTSGEQFF.